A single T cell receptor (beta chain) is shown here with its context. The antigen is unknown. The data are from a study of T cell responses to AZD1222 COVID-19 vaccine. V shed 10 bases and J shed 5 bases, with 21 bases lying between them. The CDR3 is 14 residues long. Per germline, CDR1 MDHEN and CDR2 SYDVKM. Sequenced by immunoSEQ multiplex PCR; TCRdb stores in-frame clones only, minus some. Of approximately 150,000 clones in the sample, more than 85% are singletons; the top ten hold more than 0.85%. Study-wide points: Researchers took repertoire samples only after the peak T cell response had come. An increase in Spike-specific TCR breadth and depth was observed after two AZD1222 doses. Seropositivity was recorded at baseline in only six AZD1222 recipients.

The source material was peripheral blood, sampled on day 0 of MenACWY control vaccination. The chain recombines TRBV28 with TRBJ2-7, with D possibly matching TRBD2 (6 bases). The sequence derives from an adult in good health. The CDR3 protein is CATCEFGGCHEQYF. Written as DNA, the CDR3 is TGTGCCACCTGTGAATTTGGAGGGTGTCACGAGCAGTACTTC. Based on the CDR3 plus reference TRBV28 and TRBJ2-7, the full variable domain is DVKVTQSSRYLVKRTGEKVFLECVQDMDHENMFWYRQDPGLGLRLIYFSYDVKMKEKGDIPEGYSVSREKKERFSLILESASTNQTSMYLCATCEFGGCHEQYFGPGTRLTVT.